These 5 T cell receptor beta chains were all obtained from the same sample, sequenced in a study of PD-L1 blockade in urothelial cancer. The table came from immunoSEQ multiplex PCR; TCRdb's copy has only in-frame clones and leaves some out. Here the sample spans approximately 46,000 clones, around 90% being singletons. Material: PBMCs, obtained around atezolizumab (anti-PD-L1) treatment. All receptors derive from a man between 60 and 70 years old with urothelial cancer.

The chain uses TRBV4-3 and TRBJ2-1; D remains unclear. Germline-derived CDR1 and CDR2 are LGHNA and YSLEER. Trimming pared 0 bases from V and 3 bases from J, leaving 6 bases between. CDR3 length: 14 amino acids. CDR3 loop: CASSQDQLYNEQFF. CDR3 bases: TGCGCCAGCAGCCAAGATCAACTCTACAATGAGCAGTTCTTC.

This chain uses TRBV5-1 with TRBJ2-3; 7 bases fit TRBD2. V shed 4 bases and J 0 bases; nucleotides not matched to a gene: 5. CDR1 SGHRS and CDR2 YFSETQ come from the germline V gene. The CDR3 extends over 15 amino acids. DNA for the CDR3: TGCGCCAGCAGCCCGGGGGGAGCTAGCACAGATACGCAGTATTTT. This codes for CASSPGGASTDTQYF. The full variable domain, completed using reference TRBV5-1 and TRBJ2-3, is KAGVTQTPRYLIKTRGQQVTLSCSPISGHRSVSWYQQTPGQGLQFLFEYFSETQRNKGNFPGRFSGRQFSNSRSEMNVSTLELGDSALYLCASSPGGASTDTQYFGPGTRLTVL.

V and J are TRBV18 and TRBJ2-3; TRBD2 matches 10 bases. Trimming cost V 2 bases and J 0 bases; bases outside gene matches: 5. CDR1 and CDR2 from the germline V gene are KGHSH and LQKENI. The CDR3 covers 17 residues. The CDR3 sequence: CASSPITSGVSTDTQYF. For the CDR3, the DNA is TGTGCCAGCTCACCAATCACTAGCGGGGTCAGCACAGATACGCAGTATTTT.

The chain carries TRBV6-6 and TRBJ2-7, with 9 bases identical to TRBD1. Losses at the gene ends were 0 bases for V and 2 bases for J; bases not matched to a gene: 5. The CDR3 is made up of 16 amino acids. Germline V gene data show CDR1 as MNHNY and CDR2 as SVGAGI (reference sequence). The CDR3 DNA reads as TGTGCCAGCAGTTACTCGACAGGGGGACCGACCTACGAGCAGTACTTC. Translation gives CASSYSTGGPTYEQYF.

V and J are TRBV10-1 and TRBJ2-1; TRBD2 might be the D (5 bases). The CDR3 has 15 residues. V dropped 5 bases and J dropped 7 bases, with 18 bases sitting between them. Germline loops: CDR1 WNHNN, CDR2 SYGVQD (reference sequence). In nucleotides, the CDR3 is TGCGCCAGCAGTCCTGGACTCGCCAGAGGAAATGAGCAGTTCTTC. Residues: CASSPGLARGNEQFF.